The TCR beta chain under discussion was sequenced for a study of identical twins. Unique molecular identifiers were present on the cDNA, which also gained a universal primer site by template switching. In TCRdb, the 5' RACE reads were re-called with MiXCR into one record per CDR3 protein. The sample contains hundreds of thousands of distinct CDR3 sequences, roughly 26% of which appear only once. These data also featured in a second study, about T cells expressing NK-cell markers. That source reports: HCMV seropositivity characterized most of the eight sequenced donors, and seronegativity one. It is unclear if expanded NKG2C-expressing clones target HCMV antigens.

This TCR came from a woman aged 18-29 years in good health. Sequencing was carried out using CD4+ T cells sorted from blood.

The CDR3, as DNA: TGCAGCAGTGCGCCCCGGGGGGGTAGCTATGGCTACACCTTC. It specifies CSSAPRGGSYGYTF. The chain links TRBV20-1 to TRBJ1-2, with a weak D call TRBD1 (5 bases). Germline-derived CDR1 and CDR2 are DFQATT and SNEGSKA (reference sequence). CDR3 length equals 14 residues.